Each of the 22 T cell receptor beta chains below was sequenced from the same sample in a study of beta chain features in type 1 diabetes. cDNA synthesis used the whole RNA isolate, giving expressed TCRB sequences. TCRdb keeps only in-frame clones here, not all; method: immunoSEQ multiplex PCR. The sample shows 350,000 to 450,000 clones, over 11% of them seen only once. Material: naive CD4+ T cells from blood. These receptors were collected from a young man in good health.

This clone was recorded a few times. The CDR3 region is CASSQIGAGETQYF. The CDR3 nucleotides are TGTGCCAGCAGCCAGATAGGGGCTGGGGAGACCCAGTACTTC. The J gene is TRBJ2-5, the V gene TRBV14; D possibly corresponds to TRBD1 (5 bases). Trimming removed 3 bases from V and 5 bases from J, with 13 bases in between. The CDR3 spans 14 residues. CDR1 and CDR2 from the germline V gene are SGHDN and FVKESK.

There are a few counts of this clone. The J gene is TRBJ2-4, the V gene TRBV2, with 9 bases aligning to TRBD1. The CDR3 spans 16 residues. Germline CDR1 is SNHLY and CDR2 is FYNNEI. The junction had 7 bases not matched to a gene; V was cut back by 7 bases and J by 0 bases. The CDR3 DNA follows: TGTGCCAGCACCACTGACAGGGGGATAGCCAAAAACATTCAGTACTTC. It encodes CASTTDRGIAKNIQYF.

Only a few counts were recorded for this clone. V usage is TRBV18 and J usage is TRBJ1-1; no definite D call. V shed 1 base and J shed 8 bases, with 14 bases lying between them. CDR1 and CDR2 (germline): KGHSH, LQKENI. The CDR3 is 14 residues long. CDR3 loop: CASSPLALAREAFF. The DNA of the CDR3 is TGTGCCAGCTCACCACTGGCGCTAGCCAGAGAAGCTTTCTTT.

This sequence joins TRBV15 and TRBJ2-3; 9 bases fit TRBD1. The V gene end was trimmed by 3 bases and the J gene end by 7 bases; junction bases not matched to a gene: 5. Germline values: CDR1 LNHNV, CDR2 YYDKDF (reference sequence). CDR3 length: 14 residues. CDR3 bases: TGTGCCACCAGCAGCAACAGGGGGCAAAATACGCAGTATTTT. Residues: CATSSNRGQNTQYF. Using reference TRBV15 and TRBJ2-3 for the parts outside the CDR3, the full variable domain is DAMVIQNPRYQVTQFGKPVTLSCSQTLNHNVMYWYQQKSSQAPKLLFHYYDKDFNNEADTPDNFQSRRPNTSFCFLDIRSPGLGDTAMYLCATSSNRGQNTQYFGPGTRLTVL.

This rearrangement joins TRBV18 to TRBJ1-1, with a tentative D call TRBD1 (6 bases). The germline CDR1 and CDR2 sequences are KGHSH and LQKENI. This CDR3 comprises 12 residues. The germline V and J ends were trimmed by 8 bases and 1 base, with 8 bases remaining between them. Here the CDR3 DNA reads TGTGCCAGCCAGGGGCAGAACACTGAAGCTTTCTTT. Encoded protein: CASQGQNTEAFF.

The V and J genes are TRBV15 and TRBJ2-7, with a tentative D call TRBD1 (6 bases). Between the trimmed V and J ends, which lost 6 bases and 6 bases, there was a span of 18 bases. CDR1 is LNHNV, CDR2 YYDKDF, per germline (reference sequence). This CDR3 region has 14 residues. CDR3 amino acids: CATSLRGKVSEQYF. In nucleotides, the CDR3 is TGTGCCACCAGTCTGAGGGGGAAGGTTTCCGAGCAGTACTTC.

This clone was picked up a small number of times. The DNA for the CDR3 is TGTGCCAGCAAGACGCAGGGGTCTGGAAACACCATATATTTT. It specifies CASKTQGSGNTIYF. The rearrangement uses TRBV7-9 and TRBJ1-3, with a weak D call TRBD1 (6 bases). Germline-derived CDR1 and CDR2 are SEHNR and FQNEAQ (reference sequence). V was clipped by 7 bases and J by 1 base, with 11 bases between them. The CDR3 sequence is 14 residues long.

This clone came up a few times. V gene TRBV11-3 combines with J gene TRBJ1-1; D is uncertain. Per germline, CDR1 SGHNT and CDR2 YENEEA. The CDR3 extends over 13 amino acids. The germline V and J ends were trimmed by 1 base and 0 bases, with 3 bases remaining between them. CDR3: CASSLVVNTEAFF. The CDR3 nucleotides read TGTGCCAGCAGCTTAGTGGTGAACACTGAAGCTTTCTTT.

The V and J genes are TRBV7-6 and TRBJ2-1; no firm D call. Trimming cost V 2 bases and J 5 bases, with 4 bases left between them. Germline V gene data show CDR1 as SGHVS and CDR2 as FNYEAQ. The CDR3 length is 12 residues. The CDR3 DNA reads as TGTGCCAGCAGCTTACGGAACAATGAGCAGTTCTTC. Translation: CASSLRNNEQFF.

The chain joins TRBV5-6 to TRBJ1-6, with D maybe TRBD1 (5 bases). The germline CDR1 and CDR2 sequences are SGHDT and YYEEEE. The ends were cut back, 0 bases at V and 10 bases at J, with 8 bases in the middle. The CDR3 has 13 amino acids. The chain's CDR3 is CASSLAGPSPLHF. The CDR3 DNA is TGTGCCAGCAGCTTGGCAGGGCCCTCACCCCTCCACTTT.

This sequence joins TRBV7-9 and TRBJ2-1; no reliable D call. Deletions cut 9 bases from V and 3 bases from J, with 9 bases between. The CDR3 totals 12 residues. Germline loops: CDR1 SEHNR, CDR2 FQNEAQ (reference sequence). CDR3 coding DNA: TGTGCCAGTATCCCGGACTACAATGAGCAGTTCTTC. Translation: CASIPDYNEQFF.

V is TRBV7-2 and J is TRBJ1-5; possible D gene TRBD1, 5 bases. Germline assignment: CDR1 SGHTA and CDR2 FQGNSA. The CDR3 has 13 amino acids. Trimming shortened V by 6 bases and J by 2 bases, and 8 bases separated the two germline ends. Here the CDR3 DNA reads TGTGCCAGCAGTGGGGGTGGCAATCAGCCCCAGCATTTT. Translated: CASSGGGNQPQHF.

V gene TRBV30 combines with J gene TRBJ1-6; D not certain. This CDR3 is 14 amino acids long. In germline, CDR1 is GTSNPN, CDR2 SVGIG (reference sequence). V lost 0 bases, J lost 8 bases, and 11 bases lay in between. For the CDR3, the DNA is TGTGCCTGGAGTGTACCGGGAGGATATTCACCCCTCCACTTT. Translating it yields CAWSVPGGYSPLHF.

This chain uses TRBV4-3 with TRBJ2-1; D unclear. From germline, CDR1 is LGHNA and CDR2 YSLEER. With 4 bases removed from V and 9 bases from J, the gap between germline ends came to 16 bases. This CDR3 spans 14 amino acids. The CDR3 spells CASSPTWGIGEQFF. The CDR3 nucleotides are TGCGCCAGCAGCCCTACCTGGGGAATTGGTGAGCAGTTCTTC.

The chain employs TRBV4-2 and TRBJ2-6; 7 bases align to TRBD2. The trim removed 4 bases at V and 8 bases at J, leaving 8 bases unmatched. Germline CDR1 reads LGHNA; CDR2 reads YNFKEQ. The CDR3 is made up of 15 amino acids. The CDR3 region is CASSLSGRDTNVLTF. The CDR3 DNA sequence: TGTGCCAGCAGCCTGTCGGGGAGGGATACCAACGTCCTGACTTTC.

This clone occurred a few times. This chain uses TRBV19 with TRBJ1-2; TRBD1 aligns across 7 bases. The CDR3 covers 13 residues. Germline CDR1 LNHDA, CDR2 SQIVND (reference sequence). The trim removed 9 bases at V and 4 bases at J, leaving 8 bases unmatched. CDR3 loop: CASRDSPLYGYTF. CDR3 coding DNA: TGTGCCAGCCGGGACAGTCCACTCTATGGCTACACCTTC.

J is TRBJ2-7 and V is TRBV7-9, with D perhaps matching TRBD1 or TRBD2 (6 bases each). Looked up from germline, CDR1 is SEHNR and CDR2 is FQNEAQ (reference sequence). Trimming removed 5 bases at V and 6 bases at J, with 26 bases between. The CDR3 loop spans 17 amino acids. This CDR3 reads CASSPPHRDVGGGEQYF. CDR3 nucleotide sequence: TGTGCCAGCAGCCCCCCCCACAGGGACGTAGGGGGAGGCGAGCAGTACTTC.

The rearrangement joins TRBV16 to TRBJ2-7; maybe TRBD1 (6 bases). V gave up 3 bases and J gave up 1 base, with 7 bases separating them. Germline V gene lookup returns CDR1 KGHSY and CDR2 FQNENV. The CDR3 consists of 13 residues. CDR3 sequence (DNA): TGTGCCAGCAGCCAGGACAGTTCCTACGAGCAGTACGTC. Residues: CASSQDSSYEQYV.

The table lists this clone with a few counts. CDR3 in amino acids: CASSLAARGRLAKNIQYF. The CDR3 region has the DNA TGCGCCAGCAGCTTGGCTGCCAGGGGGCGTCTAGCCAAAAACATTCAGTACTTC. The rearrangement links TRBV5-1 to TRBJ2-4; TRBD1 aligns across 8 bases. J was trimmed by 0 bases and V by 0 bases; bases with no gene match: 8. Germline V lookup: CDR1 SGHRS, CDR2 YFSETQ. The CDR3 covers 18 residues.

This clone has a handful of counts. This chain connects TRBV5-1 to TRBJ2-7, with 7 bases lining up with TRBD1. This CDR3 contains 20 residues. The germline gives CDR1 SGHRS, CDR2 YFSETQ. Unmatched junction bases numbered 21, after V lost 0 bases and J lost 3 bases. CDR3 loop: CASSLETGTVYGNRFYEQYF. CDR3 nucleotide sequence: TGCGCCAGCAGCTTGGAGACCGGGACAGTCTATGGAAATAGGTTCTACGAGCAGTACTTC.

This clone was recorded a few times. The genes are TRBV6-1 and TRBJ1-2; no clear D. The CDR3 consists of 13 residues. Per the germline V gene, CDR1 is MNHNS and CDR2 is SASEGT. Trimming left V 0 bases short and J 8 bases short, with 10 bases between. The CDR3 sequence: CASSEALGGGYTF. In nucleotides, the CDR3 is TGTGCCAGCAGTGAAGCTCTCGGAGGGGGCTACACCTTC.

This clone was counted a few times. This rearrangement joins TRBV9 to TRBJ2-3; D is perhaps TRBD1 (5 bases). CDR1 is SGDLS and CDR2 is YYNGEE in the germline V gene. Between the trimmed V and J ends, which lost 2 bases and 3 bases, there was a span of 10 bases. The CDR3 has 14 amino acids. This CDR3 reads CASSVAQGTDTQYF. For the CDR3, the DNA is TGTGCCAGCAGCGTTGCTCAGGGAACAGATACGCAGTATTTT. The full variable domain, in which reference TRBV9 and TRBJ2-3 provide the parts outside the CDR3, is DSGVTQTPKHLITATGQRVTLRCSPRSGDLSVYWYQQSLDQGLQFLIQYYNGEERAKGNILERFSAQQFPDLHSELNLSSLELGDSALYFCASSVAQGTDTQYFGPGTRLTVL.